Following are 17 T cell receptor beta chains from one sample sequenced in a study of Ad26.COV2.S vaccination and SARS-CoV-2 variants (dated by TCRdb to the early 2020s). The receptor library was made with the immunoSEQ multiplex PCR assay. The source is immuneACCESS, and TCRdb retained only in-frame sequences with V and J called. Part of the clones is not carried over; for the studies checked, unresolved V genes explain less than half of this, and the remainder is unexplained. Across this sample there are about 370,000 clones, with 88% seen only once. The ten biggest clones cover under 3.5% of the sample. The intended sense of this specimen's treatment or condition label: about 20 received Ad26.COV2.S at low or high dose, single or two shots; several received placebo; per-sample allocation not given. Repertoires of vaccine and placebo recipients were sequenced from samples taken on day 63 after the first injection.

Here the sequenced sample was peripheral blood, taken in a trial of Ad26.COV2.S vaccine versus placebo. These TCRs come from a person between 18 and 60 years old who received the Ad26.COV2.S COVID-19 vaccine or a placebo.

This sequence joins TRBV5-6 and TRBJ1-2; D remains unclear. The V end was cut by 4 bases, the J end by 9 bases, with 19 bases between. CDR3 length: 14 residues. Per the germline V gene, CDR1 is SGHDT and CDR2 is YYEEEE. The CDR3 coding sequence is TGTGCCAGCAGCCGGATAAGGAGGTCGGATAGCTACACCTTC. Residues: CASSRIRRSDSYTF.

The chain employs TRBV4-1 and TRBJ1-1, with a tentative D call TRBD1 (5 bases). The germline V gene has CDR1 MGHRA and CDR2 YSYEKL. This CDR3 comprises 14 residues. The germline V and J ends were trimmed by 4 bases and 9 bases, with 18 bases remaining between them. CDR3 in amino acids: CASSLEFVGGKAFF. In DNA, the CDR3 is TGCGCCAGCAGCCTGGAGTTCGTCGGGGGTAAAGCTTTCTTT.

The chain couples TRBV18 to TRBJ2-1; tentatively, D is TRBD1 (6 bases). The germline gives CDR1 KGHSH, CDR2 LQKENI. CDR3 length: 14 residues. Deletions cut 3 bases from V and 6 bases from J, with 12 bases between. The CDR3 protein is CASSPLGQSNEQFF. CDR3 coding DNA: TGTGCCAGCTCACCCTTAGGACAGAGCAATGAGCAGTTCTTC.

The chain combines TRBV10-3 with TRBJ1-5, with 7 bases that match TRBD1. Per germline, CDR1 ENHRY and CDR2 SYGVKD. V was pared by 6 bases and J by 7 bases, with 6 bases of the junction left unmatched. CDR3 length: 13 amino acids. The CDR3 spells CAIRDRTEQPQHF. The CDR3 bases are TGTGCCATCAGGGACAGGACGGAACAGCCCCAGCATTTT.

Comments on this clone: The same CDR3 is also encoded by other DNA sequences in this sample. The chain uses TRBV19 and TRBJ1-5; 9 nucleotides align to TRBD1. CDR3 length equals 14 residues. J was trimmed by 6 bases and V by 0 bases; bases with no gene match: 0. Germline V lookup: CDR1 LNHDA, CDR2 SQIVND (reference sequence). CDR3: CASSIEDRGQPQHF. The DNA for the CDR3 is TGTGCCAGTAGTATAGAGGACAGGGGTCAGCCCCAGCATTTT. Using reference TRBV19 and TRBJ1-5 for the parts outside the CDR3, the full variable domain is DGGITQSPKYLFRKEGQNVTLSCEQNLNHDAMYWYRQDPGQGLRLIYYSQIVNDFQKGDIAEGYSVSREKKESFPLTVTSAQKNPTAFYLCASSIEDRGQPQHFGDGTRLSIL.

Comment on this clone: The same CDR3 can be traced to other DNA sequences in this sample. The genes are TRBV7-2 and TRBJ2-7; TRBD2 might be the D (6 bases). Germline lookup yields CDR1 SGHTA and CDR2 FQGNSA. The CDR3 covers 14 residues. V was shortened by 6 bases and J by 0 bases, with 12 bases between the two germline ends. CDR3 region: CASSLSGSSYEQYF. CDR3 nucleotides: TGTGCCAGCAGTCTTAGCGGCAGCTCCTACGAGCAGTACTTC.

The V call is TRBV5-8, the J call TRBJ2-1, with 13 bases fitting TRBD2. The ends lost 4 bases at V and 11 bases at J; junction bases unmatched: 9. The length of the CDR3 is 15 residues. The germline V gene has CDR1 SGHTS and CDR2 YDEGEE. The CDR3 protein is CASSHRTSGGHQQFF. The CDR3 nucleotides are TGTGCCAGCAGCCACAGGACTAGCGGGGGCCATCAGCAGTTCTTC.

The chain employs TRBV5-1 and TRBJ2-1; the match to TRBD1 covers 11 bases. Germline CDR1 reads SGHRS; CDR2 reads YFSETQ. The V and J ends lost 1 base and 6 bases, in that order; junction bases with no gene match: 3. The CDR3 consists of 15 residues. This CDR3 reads CASSLLDRGLNEQFF. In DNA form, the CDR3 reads TGCGCCAGCAGCTTGCTGGACAGGGGGCTCAATGAGCAGTTCTTC.

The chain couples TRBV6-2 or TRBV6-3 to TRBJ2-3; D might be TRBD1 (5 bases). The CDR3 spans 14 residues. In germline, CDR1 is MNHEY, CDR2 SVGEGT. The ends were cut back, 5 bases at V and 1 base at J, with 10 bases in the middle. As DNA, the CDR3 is TGTGCCAGCAGTGTAGGGGTTGGCACAGATACGCAGTATTTT. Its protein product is CASSVGVGTDTQYF.

CDR3 protein: CSVAGLAGEETQYF. The CDR3 bases are TGCAGCGTCGCCGGACTAGCGGGGGAAGAGACCCAGTACTTC. The chain employs TRBV29-1 and TRBJ2-5; 13 bases map to TRBD2. V dropped 6 bases and J dropped 3; count of bases not matched to a gene: 4. Germline V gene data show CDR1 as SQVTM and CDR2 as ANQGSEA. The CDR3 has 14 amino acids.

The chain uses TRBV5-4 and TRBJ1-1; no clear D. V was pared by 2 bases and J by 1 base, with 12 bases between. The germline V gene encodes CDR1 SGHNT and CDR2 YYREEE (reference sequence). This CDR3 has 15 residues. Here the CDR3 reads CASSLVWAENTEAFF. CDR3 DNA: TGTGCCAGCAGCTTAGTTTGGGCGGAGAACACTGAAGCTTTCTTT.

The CDR3 nucleotides read TGTGCCAGCAGCTTAGCGGGACAACTAAAAGGGGTGCAGTTCTTC. Translating gives CASSLAGQLKGVQFF. The chain employs TRBV5-5 and TRBJ2-1; the D gene is possibly TRBD2 (7 bases). This CDR3 spans 15 amino acids. Trimming cost V 2 bases and J 12 bases, with 21 bases left between them. The germline gives CDR1 SGHKS, CDR2 YYEKEE (reference sequence).

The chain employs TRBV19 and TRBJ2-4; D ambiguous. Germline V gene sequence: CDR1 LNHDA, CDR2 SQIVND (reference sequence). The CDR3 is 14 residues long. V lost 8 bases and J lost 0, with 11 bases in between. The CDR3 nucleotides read TGTGCCAGTCAGGACGGAATAGCCAAAAACATTCAGTACTTC. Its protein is CASQDGIAKNIQYF.

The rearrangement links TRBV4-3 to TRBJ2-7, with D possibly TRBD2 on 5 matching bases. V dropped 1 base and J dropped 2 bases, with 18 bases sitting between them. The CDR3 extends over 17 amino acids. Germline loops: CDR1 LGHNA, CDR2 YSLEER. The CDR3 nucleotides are TGCGCCAGCAGCCAAGCTTCCGAGAATCGGGAAACCTACGAGCAGTACTTC. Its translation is CASSQASENRETYEQYF.

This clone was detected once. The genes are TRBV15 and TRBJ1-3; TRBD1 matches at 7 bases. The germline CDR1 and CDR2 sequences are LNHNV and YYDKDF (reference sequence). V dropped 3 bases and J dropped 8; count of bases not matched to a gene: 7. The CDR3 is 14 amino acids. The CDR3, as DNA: TGTGCCACCAGCAGGAACGACAGGGCGGACACCATATATTTT. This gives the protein CATSRNDRADTIYF.

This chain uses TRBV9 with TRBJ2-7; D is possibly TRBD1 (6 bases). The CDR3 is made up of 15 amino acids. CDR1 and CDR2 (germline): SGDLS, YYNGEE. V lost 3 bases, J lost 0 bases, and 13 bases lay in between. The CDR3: CASSASGTSSYEQYF. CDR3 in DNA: TGTGCCAGCAGCGCATCCGGGACATCCTCCTACGAGCAGTACTTC.

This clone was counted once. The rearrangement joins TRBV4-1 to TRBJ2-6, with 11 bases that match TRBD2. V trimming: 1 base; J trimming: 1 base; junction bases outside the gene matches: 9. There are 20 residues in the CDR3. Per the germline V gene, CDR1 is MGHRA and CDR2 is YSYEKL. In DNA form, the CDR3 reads TGCGCCAGCAGCCAAGGAGCTAGCGGGGGGATGGGGTCTGGGGCCAACGTCCTGACTTTC. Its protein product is CASSQGASGGMGSGANVLTF.